The T cell receptor beta chain under discussion was sequenced for a study of shared clonotypes between healthy human individuals. This clone appeared once. Germline V lookup: CDR1 GTSNPN, CDR2 SVGIG (reference sequence). The CDR3 is made up of 13 amino acids. J lost 1 base, V lost 5 bases, and 2 bases had no gene match. Each PCR replicate from the sorted subsets contained about 180 ng DNA, which is some 32,000 T cell genomes. TCRdb's table, derived via immunoSEQ multiplex PCR, lists solely in-frame clones and lacks some. The sample holds about 1,800,000 clones, about 95% seen once. CD45RO negativity and positive selection for CCR7 defined naive CD8 cells, a population that excluded terminally differentiated effector memory CD45RA+ cells.

Sequenced input: naive CD8+ T cells sorted from blood. The chain links TRBV30 to TRBJ2-5, with 9 bases matching TRBD1. This clonotype was obtained from a young man in good health. CDR3 in amino acids: CAWETGGQETQYF. CDR3 in DNA: TGTGCCTGGGAGACAGGGGGCCAAGAGACCCAGTACTTC.